This TCR beta chain came from a study of identical twins. General study points: Models, which agreed with sharing between unrelated individuals, nonetheless underestimated the out-of-frame TCR alpha sharing seen in monozygotic twins. Fewer insertions characterized abundant cord blood beta clonotypes, whereas memory repertoires showed none. Alpha sequences out of frame and shared by twins had excess low generation probability.

TCRdb ran MiXCR on the 5' RACE reads and lists one entry per CDR3 protein. Of some 1,700,000 distinct CDR3 sequences in the sample, less than 35% were seen once. This CDR3 has 17 amino acids. Trimming removed 0 bases from V and 0 bases from J; junction bases left unmatched: 8. Germline V gene data show CDR1 as LGHNA and CDR2 as YNFKEQ. Comments on this clonotype: The antigen is undetermined. A much bigger clone sits one base away, suggesting this may be a read error.

V usage is TRBV4-2 and J usage is TRBJ2-7; 7 nucleotides align to TRBD2. This receptor was obtained from a newborn girl in good health. The sequencing input was cord blood. The CDR3 bases are TGTGCCAGCAGCCAAGAACAGTTTCCGGGGGGCTCCTACGAGCAGTACTTC. Its protein product is CASSQEQFPGGSYEQYF.